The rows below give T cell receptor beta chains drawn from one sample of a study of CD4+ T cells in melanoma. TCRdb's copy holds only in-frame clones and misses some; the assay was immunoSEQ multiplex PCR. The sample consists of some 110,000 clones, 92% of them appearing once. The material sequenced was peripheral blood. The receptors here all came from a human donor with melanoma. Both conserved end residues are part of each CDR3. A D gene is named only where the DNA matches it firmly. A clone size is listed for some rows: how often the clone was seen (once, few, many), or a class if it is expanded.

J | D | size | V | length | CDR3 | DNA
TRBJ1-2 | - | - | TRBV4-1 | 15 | CASSQDLSQNYGYTF | TGCGCCAGCAGCCAAGATCTGTCCCAGAACTATGGCTACACCTTC
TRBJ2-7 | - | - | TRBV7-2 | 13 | CASSSRGGYEQYF | TGTGCCAGCAGCTCCAGGGGCGGCTACGAGCAGTACTTC
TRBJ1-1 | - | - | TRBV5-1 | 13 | CASSGYRDTEAFF | TGCGCCAGCAGCGGTTACAGGGATACTGAAGCTTTCTTT
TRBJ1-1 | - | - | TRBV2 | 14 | CASSFRGMNTEAFF | TGTGCCAGCAGCTTCCGGGGGATGAACACTGAAGCTTTCTTT
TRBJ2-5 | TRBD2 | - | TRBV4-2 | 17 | CASSQDKGLAGRETQYF | TGTGCCAGCAGCCAAGATAAAGGCCTAGCGGGGAGGGAGACCCAGTACTTC
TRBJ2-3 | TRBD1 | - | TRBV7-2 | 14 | CASSLAGTADTQYF | TGTGCCAGCAGCTTAGCGGGGACAGCCGATACGCAGTATTTT
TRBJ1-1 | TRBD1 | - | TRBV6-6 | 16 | CATFGKGGQGSTEAFF | TGTGCCACCTTCGGAAAAGGAGGACAGGGGAGCACTGAAGCTTTCTTT
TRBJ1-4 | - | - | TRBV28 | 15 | CASSLLAGAGLERFF | TGTGCCAGCAGTTTATTGGCAGGGGCGGGTTTAGAACGGTTTTTT
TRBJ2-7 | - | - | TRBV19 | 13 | CASSPTESYEQYF | TGTGCCAGTAGTCCGACAGAGTCCTACGAGCAGTACTTC
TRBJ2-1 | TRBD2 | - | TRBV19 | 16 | CASRSSSGVSYNEQFF | TGTGCCAGTAGGAGTTCTAGCGGGGTTTCCTACAATGAGCAGTTCTTC
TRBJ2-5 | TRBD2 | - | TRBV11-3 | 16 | CASSSGLAGLQETQYF | TGTGCCAGCAGCTCAGGACTAGCGGGGCTCCAAGAGACCCAGTACTTC
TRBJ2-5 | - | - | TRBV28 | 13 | CASSLGGAETQYF | TGTGCCAGCAGTTTAGGGGGCGCGGAGACCCAGTACTTC
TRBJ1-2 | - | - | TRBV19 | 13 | CASNSGVWGGYTF | TGTGCCAGTAACAGCGGGGTCTGGGGTGGCTACACCTTC
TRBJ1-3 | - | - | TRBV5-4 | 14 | CASSLTGSGNTIYF | TGTGCCAGCAGCTTGACGGGCTCTGGAAACACCATATATTTT
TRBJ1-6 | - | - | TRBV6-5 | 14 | CASNSGNYNSPLHF | TGTGCCAGCAATAGCGGGAATTATAATTCACCCCTCCACTTT
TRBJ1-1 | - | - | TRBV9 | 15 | CASSVGYSLSPEAFF | TGTGCCAGCAGCGTAGGATACAGCCTTTCGCCTGAAGCTTTCTTT
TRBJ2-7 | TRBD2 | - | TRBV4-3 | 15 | CASSLSGGTTYEQYF | TGCGCCAGCAGTCTCAGCGGGGGAACTACCTACGAGCAGTACTTC
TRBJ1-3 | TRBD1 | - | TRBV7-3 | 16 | CASSQGGSASGNTIYF | TGTGCCAGCAGCCAGGGGGGCAGTGCCTCTGGAAACACCATATATTTT
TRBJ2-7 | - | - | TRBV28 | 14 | CASSQPPLAYEQYF | TGTGCCAGCAGTCAACCCCCGCTAGCGTACGAGCAGTACTTC
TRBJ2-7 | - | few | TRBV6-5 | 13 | CASRRDQSYEQYF | TGTGCCAGCAGGCGGGACCAGTCCTACGAGCAGTACTTC
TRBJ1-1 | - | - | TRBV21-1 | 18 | CASSKEQGWILMNTEAFF | TGTGCCAGCAGCAAAGAACAGGGATGGATCCTTATGAACACTGAAGCTTTCTTT
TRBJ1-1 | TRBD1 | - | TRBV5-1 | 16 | CASSLGLGTVDSEAFF | TGCGCCAGCAGCTTGGGGCTGGGGACAGTTGATTCTGAAGCTTTCTTT
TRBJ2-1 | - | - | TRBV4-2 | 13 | CASSRDLLNEQFF | TGTGCCAGCAGCCGGGACCTCCTCAATGAGCAGTTCTTC
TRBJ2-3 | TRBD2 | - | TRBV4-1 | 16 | CASSQPTSGSGHTQYF | TGCGCCAGCAGCCAGCCGACTAGCGGGAGTGGGCATACGCAGTATTTT
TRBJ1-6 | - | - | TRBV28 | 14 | CASETGVGNSPLHF | TGTGCCAGCGAAACGGGGGTCGGGAATTCACCCCTCCACTTT
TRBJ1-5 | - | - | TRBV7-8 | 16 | CASSFSYRDLNQPQHF | TGTGCCAGCAGCTTTAGTTACCGGGACTTAAATCAGCCCCAGCATTTT
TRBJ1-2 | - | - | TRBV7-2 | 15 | CASSLLAGTDYGYTF | TGTGCCAGCAGCTTACTGGCAGGGACGGACTATGGCTACACCTTC
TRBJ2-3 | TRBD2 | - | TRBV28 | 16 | CASSSGLAGLTDTQYF | TGTGCCAGCAGTTCCGGACTAGCGGGACTGACAGATACGCAGTATTTT
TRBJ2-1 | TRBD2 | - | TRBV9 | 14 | CASSPSGGANEQFF | TGTGCCAGCAGCCCTAGCGGGGGGGCCAATGAGCAGTTCTTC
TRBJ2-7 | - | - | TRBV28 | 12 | CASRFGTYEQYF | TGTGCCAGCAGATTCGGAACCTACGAGCAGTACTTC
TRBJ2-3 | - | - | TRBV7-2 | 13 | CASSLWGTDTQYF | TGTGCCAGCAGCTTATGGGGTACAGATACGCAGTATTTT
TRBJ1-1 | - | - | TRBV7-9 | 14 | CASSSSGSSTEAFF | TGTGCCAGCAGCTCGTCAGGGTCCAGCACTGAAGCTTTCTTT
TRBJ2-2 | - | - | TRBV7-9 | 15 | CASSLRNTPTGELFF | TGTGCCAGCAGCTTACGGAATACCCCCACCGGGGAGCTGTTTTTT
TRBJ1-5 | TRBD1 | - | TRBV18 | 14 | CASSPTGGNQPQHF | TGTGCCAGCTCACCTACAGGGGGCAATCAGCCCCAGCATTTT
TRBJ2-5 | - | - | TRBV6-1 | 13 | CASSGRTGETQYF | TGTGCCAGCAGTGGCCGGACGGGAGAGACCCAGTACTTC
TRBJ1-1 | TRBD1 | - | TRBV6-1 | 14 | CASSETGANTEAFF | TGTGCCAGCAGTGAGACAGGGGCGAACACTGAAGCTTTCTTT
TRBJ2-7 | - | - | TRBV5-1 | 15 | CASSLFGVASYEQYF | TGCGCCAGCAGCCTTTTCGGAGTCGCGAGCTACGAGCAGTACTTC